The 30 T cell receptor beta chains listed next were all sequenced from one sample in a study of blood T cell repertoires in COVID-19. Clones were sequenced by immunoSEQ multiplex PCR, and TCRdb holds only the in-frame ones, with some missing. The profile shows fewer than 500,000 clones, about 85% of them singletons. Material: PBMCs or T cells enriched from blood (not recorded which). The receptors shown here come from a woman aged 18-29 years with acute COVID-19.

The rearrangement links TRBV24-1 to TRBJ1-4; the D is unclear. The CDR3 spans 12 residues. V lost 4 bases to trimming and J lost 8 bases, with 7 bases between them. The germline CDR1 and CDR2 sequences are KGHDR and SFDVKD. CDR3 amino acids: CATSESGEKLFF. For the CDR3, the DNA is TGTGCCACCAGTGAGTCGGGAGAAAAACTGTTTTTT.

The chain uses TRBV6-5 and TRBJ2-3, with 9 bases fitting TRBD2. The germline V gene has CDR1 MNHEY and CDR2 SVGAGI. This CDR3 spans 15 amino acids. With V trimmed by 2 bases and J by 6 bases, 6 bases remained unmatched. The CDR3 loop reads CASSYRGLASDTQYF. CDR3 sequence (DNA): TGTGCCAGCAGTTACCGGGGACTAGCTTCGGATACGCAGTATTTT.

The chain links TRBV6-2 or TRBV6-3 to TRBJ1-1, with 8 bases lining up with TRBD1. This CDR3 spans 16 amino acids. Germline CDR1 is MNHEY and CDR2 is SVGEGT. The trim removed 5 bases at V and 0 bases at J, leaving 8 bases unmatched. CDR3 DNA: TGTGCCAGCAGTCAAGGGACAGGAGGCATGAACACTGAAGCTTTCTTT. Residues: CASSQGTGGMNTEAFF.

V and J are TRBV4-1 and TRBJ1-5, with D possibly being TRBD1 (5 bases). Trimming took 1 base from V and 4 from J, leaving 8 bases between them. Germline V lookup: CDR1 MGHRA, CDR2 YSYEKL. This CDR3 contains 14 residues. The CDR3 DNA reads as TGCGCCAGCAGCCAAGGGGGGACTAATCAGCCCCAGCATTTT. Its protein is CASSQGGTNQPQHF.

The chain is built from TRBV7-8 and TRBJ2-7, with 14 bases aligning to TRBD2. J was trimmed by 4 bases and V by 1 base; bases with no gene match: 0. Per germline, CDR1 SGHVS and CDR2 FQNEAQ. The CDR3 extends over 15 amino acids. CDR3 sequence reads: CASSLGLAGGYEQYF. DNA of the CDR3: TGTGCCAGCAGCTTAGGACTAGCGGGGGGGTACGAGCAGTACTTC.

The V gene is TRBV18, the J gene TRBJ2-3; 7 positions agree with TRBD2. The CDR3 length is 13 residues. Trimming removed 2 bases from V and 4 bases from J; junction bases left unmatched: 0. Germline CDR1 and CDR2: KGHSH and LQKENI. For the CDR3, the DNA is TGTGCCAGCTCACCAGGACTAGCAGATACGCAGTATTTT. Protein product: CASSPGLADTQYF.

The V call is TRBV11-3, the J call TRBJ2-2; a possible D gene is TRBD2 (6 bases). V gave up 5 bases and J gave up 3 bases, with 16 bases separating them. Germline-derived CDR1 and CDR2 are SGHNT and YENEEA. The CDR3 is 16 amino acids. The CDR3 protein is CASSIGGPMDTGELFF. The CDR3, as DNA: TGTGCCAGCAGCATCGGAGGGCCAATGGACACCGGGGAGCTGTTTTTT.

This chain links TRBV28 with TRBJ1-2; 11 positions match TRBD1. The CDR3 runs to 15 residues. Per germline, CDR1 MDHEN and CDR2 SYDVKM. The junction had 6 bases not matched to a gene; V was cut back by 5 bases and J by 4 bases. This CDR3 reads CASSDRDRGIYGYTF. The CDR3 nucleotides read TGTGCCAGCAGTGACCGGGACAGGGGGATCTATGGCTACACCTTC.

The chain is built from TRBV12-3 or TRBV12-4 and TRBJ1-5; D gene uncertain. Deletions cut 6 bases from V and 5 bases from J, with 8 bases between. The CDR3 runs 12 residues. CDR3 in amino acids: CASRNGDQPQHF. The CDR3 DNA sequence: TGTGCCAGCAGAAACGGGGATCAGCCCCAGCATTTT.

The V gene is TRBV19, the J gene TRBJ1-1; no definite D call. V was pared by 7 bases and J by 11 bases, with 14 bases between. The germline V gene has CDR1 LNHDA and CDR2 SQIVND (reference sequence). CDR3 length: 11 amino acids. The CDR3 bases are TGTGCCAGTAAGAAGGAGGTGGAGGCTTTCTTT. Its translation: CASKKEVEAFF.

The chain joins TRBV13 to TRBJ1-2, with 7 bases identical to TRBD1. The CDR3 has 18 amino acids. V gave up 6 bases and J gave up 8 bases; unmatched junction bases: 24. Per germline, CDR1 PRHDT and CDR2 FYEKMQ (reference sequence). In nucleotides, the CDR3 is TGTGCCAGCAGTGAAAACAATCGAAGGGTAAAGGGGGCGCGGGGCTACACCTTC. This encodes CASSENNRRVKGARGYTF.

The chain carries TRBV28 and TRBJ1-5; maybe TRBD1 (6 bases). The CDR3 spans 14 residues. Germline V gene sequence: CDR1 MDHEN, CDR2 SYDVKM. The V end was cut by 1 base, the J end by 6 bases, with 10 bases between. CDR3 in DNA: TGTGCCAGCAGTTTATCAGGGGCGATTCAGCCCCAGCATTTT. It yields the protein CASSLSGAIQPQHF.

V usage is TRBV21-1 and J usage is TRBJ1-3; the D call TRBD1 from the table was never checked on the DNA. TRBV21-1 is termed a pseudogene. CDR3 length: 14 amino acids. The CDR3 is CASNLTGSGNTIYF. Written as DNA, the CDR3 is TGTGCCAGCAACTTGACAGGGTCCGGAAACACCATATATTTT.

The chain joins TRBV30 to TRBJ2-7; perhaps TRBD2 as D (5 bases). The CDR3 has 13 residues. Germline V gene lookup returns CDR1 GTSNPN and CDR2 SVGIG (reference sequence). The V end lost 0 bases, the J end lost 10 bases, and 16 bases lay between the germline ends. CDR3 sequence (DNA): TGTGCCTGGAGTGTAATATCGGGAACGCAACAGTACTTC. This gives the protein CAWSVISGTQQYF.

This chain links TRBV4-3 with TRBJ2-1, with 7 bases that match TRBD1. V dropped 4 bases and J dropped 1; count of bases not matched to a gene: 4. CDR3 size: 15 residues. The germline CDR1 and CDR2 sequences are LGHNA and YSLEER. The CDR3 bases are TGCGCCAGCAGCCCGACAGGGAATTCCTACAATGAGCAGTTCTTC. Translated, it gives CASSPTGNSYNEQFF.

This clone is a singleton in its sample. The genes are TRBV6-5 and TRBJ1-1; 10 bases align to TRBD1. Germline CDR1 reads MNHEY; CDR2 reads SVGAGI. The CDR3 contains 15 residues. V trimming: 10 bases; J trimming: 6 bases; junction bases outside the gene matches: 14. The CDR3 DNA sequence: TGTGCCACCAAGGCGGGGGACAGGGGATGGGCTGAAGCTTTCTTT. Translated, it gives CATKAGDRGWAEAFF.

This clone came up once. In nucleotides, the CDR3 is TGTGCCAGCAGCTTAAGTCAGGGTGGGAATCAGCCCCAGCATTTT. It translates to CASSLSQGGNQPQHF. The genes are TRBV7-2 and TRBJ1-5, with D possibly matching TRBD1 (5 bases). Trimming stripped 2 bases from V and 4 bases from J, with 12 bases between. Germline lookup yields CDR1 SGHTA and CDR2 FQGNSA. The CDR3 loop spans 15 amino acids.

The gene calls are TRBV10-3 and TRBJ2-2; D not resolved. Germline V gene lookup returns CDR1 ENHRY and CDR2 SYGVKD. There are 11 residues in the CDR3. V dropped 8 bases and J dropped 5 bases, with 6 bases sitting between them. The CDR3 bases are TGTGCCATCTCGGGTACCGGGGAGCTGTTTTTT. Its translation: CAISGTGELFF.

The CDR3 DNA follows: TGTGCCAGCAGCACCCGGGACTGGGGCACAGATACGCAGTATTTT. Its translation is CASSTRDWGTDTQYF. The chain couples TRBV9 to TRBJ2-3; the D gene is possibly TRBD2 (6 bases). Trimming cost V 4 bases and J 1 base, with 13 bases left between them. This CDR3 region has 15 residues. Germline V gene sequence: CDR1 SGDLS, CDR2 YYNGEE.

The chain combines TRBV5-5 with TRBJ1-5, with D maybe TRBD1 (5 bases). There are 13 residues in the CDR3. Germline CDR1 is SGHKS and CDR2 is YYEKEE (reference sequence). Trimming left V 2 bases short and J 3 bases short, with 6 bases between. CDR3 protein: CASSLGVNQPQHF. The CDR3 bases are TGTGCCAGCAGCTTAGGGGTCAATCAGCCCCAGCATTTT.

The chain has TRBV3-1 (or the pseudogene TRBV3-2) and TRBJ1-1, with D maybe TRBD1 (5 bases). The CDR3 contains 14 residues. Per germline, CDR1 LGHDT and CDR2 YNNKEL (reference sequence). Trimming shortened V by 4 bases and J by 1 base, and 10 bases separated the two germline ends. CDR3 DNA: TGTGCCAGCAGCCCAGTGGGGGGGAACACTGAAGCTTTCTTT. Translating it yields CASSPVGGNTEAFF.

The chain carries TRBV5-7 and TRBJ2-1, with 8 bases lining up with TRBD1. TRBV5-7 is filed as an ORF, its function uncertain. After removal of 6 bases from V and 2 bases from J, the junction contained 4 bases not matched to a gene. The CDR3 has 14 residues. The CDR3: CASIRQGTYNEQFF. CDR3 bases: TGTGCCAGCATCCGACAGGGGACCTACAATGAGCAGTTCTTC.

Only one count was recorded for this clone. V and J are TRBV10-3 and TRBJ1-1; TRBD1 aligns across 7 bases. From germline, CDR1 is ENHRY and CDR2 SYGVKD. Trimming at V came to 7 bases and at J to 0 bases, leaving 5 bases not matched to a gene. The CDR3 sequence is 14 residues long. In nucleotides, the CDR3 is TGTGCCATCACCTCGGGACAGTTGAACACTGAAGCTTTCTTT. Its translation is CAITSGQLNTEAFF.

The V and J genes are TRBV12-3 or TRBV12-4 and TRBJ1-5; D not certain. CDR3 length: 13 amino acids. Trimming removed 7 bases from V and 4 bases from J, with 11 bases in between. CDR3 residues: CASTHRANQPQHF. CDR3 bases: TGTGCCAGCACCCACCGCGCAAATCAGCCCCAGCATTTT.

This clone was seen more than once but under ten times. CDR3 DNA sequence: TGTGCCAGCAGAAATTACATGAACACTGAAGCTTTCTTT. Protein sequence: CASRNYMNTEAFF. The chain recombines TRBV11-2 with TRBJ1-1; D is ambiguous. The CDR3 loop spans 13 amino acids. Looked up from germline, CDR1 is SGHAT and CDR2 is FQNNGV. The V and J ends lost 6 bases and 0 bases respectively, with 8 bases between them.

CDR3 residues: CASSLRSRVGDTQYF. The CDR3, as DNA: TGTGCCAGCAGCTTGCGTTCCAGGGTCGGAGATACGCAGTATTTT. The chain combines TRBV5-5 with TRBJ2-3; D may be TRBD1 (5 bases). Between the trimmed V and J ends, which lost 1 base and 5 bases, there was a span of 14 bases. This CDR3 is 15 amino acids long. Germline V gene data show CDR1 as SGHKS and CDR2 as YYEKEE (reference sequence).

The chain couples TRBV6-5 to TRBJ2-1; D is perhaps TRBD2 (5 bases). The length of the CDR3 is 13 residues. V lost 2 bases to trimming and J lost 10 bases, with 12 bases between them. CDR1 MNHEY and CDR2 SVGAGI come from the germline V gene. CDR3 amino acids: CASSYLARGEQFF. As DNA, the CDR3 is TGTGCCAGCAGTTACCTCGCTAGAGGGGAGCAGTTCTTC.

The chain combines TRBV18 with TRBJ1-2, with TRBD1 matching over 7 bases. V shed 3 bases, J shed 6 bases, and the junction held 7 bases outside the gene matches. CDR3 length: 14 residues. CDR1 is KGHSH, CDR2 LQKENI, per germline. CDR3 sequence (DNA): TGTGCCAGCTCACCCGCAGGGACAGCAAATGGCTACACCTTC. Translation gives CASSPAGTANGYTF.

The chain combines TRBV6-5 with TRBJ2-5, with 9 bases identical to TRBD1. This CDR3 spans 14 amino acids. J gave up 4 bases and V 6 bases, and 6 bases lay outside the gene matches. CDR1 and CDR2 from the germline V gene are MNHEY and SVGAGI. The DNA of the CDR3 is TGTGCCAGCAGCCACAGGGGGCGCGGAGAGACCCAGTACTTC. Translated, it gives CASSHRGRGETQYF.

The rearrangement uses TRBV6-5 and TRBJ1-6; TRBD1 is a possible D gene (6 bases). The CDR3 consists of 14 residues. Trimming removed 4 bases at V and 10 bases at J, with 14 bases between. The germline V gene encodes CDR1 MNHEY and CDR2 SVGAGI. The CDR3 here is CASSSAGQMSPLHF. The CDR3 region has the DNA TGTGCCAGCAGTTCAGCGGGACAAATGTCACCCCTCCACTTT.